The sequence of this T cell receptor (beta chain) was determined in a study of cytomegalovirus exposure and HLA in healthy donors. This CDR3 spans 10 amino acids. V lost 5 bases, J lost 7 bases, and 7 bases lay in between. Looked up from germline, CDR1 is SQVTM and CDR2 is ANQGSEA. Researchers ran the PCR with 60 Vbeta and 13 Jbeta primers. The data were produced by immunoSEQ multiplex PCR, yet TCRdb's version contains in-frame clones alone and is incomplete. The data contain about 190,000 clones, 85% to 90% of them singletons. The receptor's source is a young man in good health and CMV-seronegative. Sequenced sample: PBMCs. The rearrangement uses TRBV29-1 and TRBJ2-3, with a weak D call TRBD2 (5 bases). The CDR3 DNA follows: TGCAGCGTTACGGGAAATACGCAGTATTTT. Translating it yields CSVTGNTQYF.